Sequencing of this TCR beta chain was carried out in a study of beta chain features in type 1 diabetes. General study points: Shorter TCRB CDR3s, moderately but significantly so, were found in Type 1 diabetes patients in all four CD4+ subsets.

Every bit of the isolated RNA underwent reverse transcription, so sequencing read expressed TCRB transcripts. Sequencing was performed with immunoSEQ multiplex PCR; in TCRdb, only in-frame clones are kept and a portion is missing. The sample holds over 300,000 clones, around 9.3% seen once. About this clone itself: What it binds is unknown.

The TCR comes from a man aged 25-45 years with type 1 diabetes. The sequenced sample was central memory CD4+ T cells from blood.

The CDR3 nucleotides are TGTGCCAGTAGTATGTTACGACAGAATGAAAAACTGTTTTTT. As protein: CASSMLRQNEKLFF. The rearrangement uses TRBV19 and TRBJ1-4, with D possibly being TRBD1 (5 bases). CDR1 LNHDA and CDR2 SQIVND come from the germline V gene (reference sequence). This CDR3 has 14 amino acids. Trimming removed 3 bases from V and 5 bases from J, with 10 bases in between.